The present entry profiles one T cell receptor (beta chain) with its context. Its antigen is unknown. The time point here: cycle 4 day 1 (C4D1), after 6 weeks of nivolumab. All the patients suffered relapse after autologous stem cell transplantation, and brentuximab vedotin exposure differed. Through magnetic negative selection, CD8+ T cells were separated from PBMCs that had been thawed. The sample originates from a study of PD-1 blockade in classical Hodgkin lymphoma. The wider study: Nivolumab dosed at 3 mg/kg went to patients intravenously every 2 weeks.

Broader study findings: Diversity similar to that of newly diagnosed patients was seen at baseline in complete responders. It was CD4+ TCR diversity, not CD8+, that rose significantly by C4D1. With respect to the repertoire differences, their causes, possibly disease activity or prior therapy, remain undefined.

Assay used: immunoSEQ multiplex PCR; TCRdb lists only in-frame clones, some missing. Of about 20,000 clones in the sample, about four fifths are singletons; the top ten hold 7.3%. Sample: CD8+ T cells from blood, taken before the fourth cycle of nivolumab. The sequence was collected from a human donor with classical Hodgkin lymphoma.

The CDR3 reads CASGLAGDYEQYF. The CDR3 DNA reads TGTGCCAGCGGACTAGCGGGGGACTACGAGCAGTACTTC. This chain joins TRBV27 and TRBJ2-7; 13 nucleotides line up with TRBD2. Per germline, CDR1 MNHEY and CDR2 SMNVEV (reference sequence). This CDR3 spans 13 amino acids. The junction had 1 base not matched to a gene; V was cut back by 8 bases and J by 3 bases.